This T cell receptor (beta chain) originates from a study of OX40 agonist ivuxolimab in advanced cancers. Study-wide context: At 0.01 to 10 mg/kg, ivuxolimab was administered intravenously to patients every 2 weeks. Patients in dose escalation had liver, melanoma, kidney or head and neck cancers.

Sequenced by immunoSEQ multiplex PCR; TCRdb stores in-frame clones only, minus some. The table lists about 64,000 clones, more than 75% of them singletons. The CDR3 extends over 13 amino acids. Trimming left V 11 bases short and J 1 base short, with 13 bases between. The germline CDR1 and CDR2 sequences are ENHRY and SYGVKD. The chain has TRBV10-3 and TRBJ2-3; D ambiguous. The sequence came from an adult with an advanced solid tumor such as melanoma, head and neck, liver or kidney cancer. The starting material was CD4+ or CD8+ T cells sorted from blood, obtained in a trial of the OX40 agonist ivuxolimab. The CDR3 protein is CALSPLGTDTQYF. The CDR3 DNA is TGTGCCCTCTCCCCGCTGGGCACAGATACGCAGTATTTT.